This T cell receptor (beta chain) stems from a study of T-cell memory formation after mild COVID-19. Study background: TCR clusters largely stayed donor specific.

Whole-study results and caveats: Those CD4+ clones that contracted were mainly in CM and EM (CD8+ ones in EMRA). Clones contracting across day 15 to 85 had a balanced CD4/CD8 profile; later expanding clones leaned CD4+.

In the case of this clonotype: Its cognate antigen is unknown.

Germline V gene sequence: CDR1 SGHKS, CDR2 YYEKEE (reference sequence). Trimming stripped 6 bases from V and 1 base from J, with 13 bases between. The length of the CDR3 is 15 residues. The 5'RACE method, run with constant-segment primers, produced TCR alpha and TCR beta cDNA libraries (carrying sample barcodes and UMIs). TCRdb itself ran the 5' RACE reads through MiXCR, one entry per CDR3 protein. The sample includes approximately 400,000 distinct CDR3 sequences, roughly 26% of them seen just once. The sample consisted of PBMCs or a T cell subset sorted from them (not recorded which). This sequence joins TRBV5-5 and TRBJ2-2; TRBD1 or TRBD2 may be the D gene (5 bases each). The sequence was obtained from an adult woman who had mild COVID-19 (a few samples of this study predate the infection). Cell type and time point are not known. CDR3 coding DNA: TGTGCCAGCAATACCGGGACGGTGAACACCGGGGAGCTGTTTTTT. Its translation: CASNTGTVNTGELFF.